These 26 T cell receptor beta chains were sequenced from one sample in a study of shared clonotypes between healthy human individuals (dated by TCRdb to the early 2020s). The method was the immunoSEQ multiplex PCR assay. As stored in TCRdb, this immuneACCESS dataset retains in-frame rearrangements with V and J assigned. A fraction of the clones does not appear; measured against another copy, unresolved V genes explain less than half of the discrepancy, and the remainder lacks a known reason. The sample contains roughly 2.2 million clones, 90% to 95% of them found a single time. Clones ranked in the top ten supply 0.39% of the sample. The sample comprised naive CD4+ T cells from PBMCs. This specimen's cell subset or site label, per the study, means: CD45RA+ positively selected. The receptors stem from a man younger than 35 in good health. Some clones in this sample may be carry-over from other donors' samples.

The V gene is TRBV9, the J gene TRBJ2-7; TRBD2 agrees at 10 bases. V trimming: 3 bases; J trimming: 4 bases; junction bases outside the gene matches: 10. Germline V CDR1 and CDR2: SGDLS, YYNGEE. The CDR3 runs 16 residues. The CDR3 reads CASSDSLAGDLYEQYF. The DNA of the CDR3 is TGTGCCAGCAGCGACTCCCTAGCGGGAGACTTATACGAGCAGTACTTC.

This rearrangement joins TRBV5-4 to TRBJ2-7, with 8 bases matching TRBD2. With V trimmed by 0 bases and J by 5 bases, 7 bases remained unmatched. Germline loops: CDR1 SGHNT, CDR2 YYREEE (reference sequence). The CDR3 consists of 15 residues. In nucleotides, the CDR3 is TGTGCCAGCAGCTTGGTAGTAGCGGGAACGAACGAGCAGTACTTC. This gives the protein CASSLVVAGTNEQYF.

This clone came up a few times. The V call is TRBV2, the J call TRBJ1-4; D may be TRBD1 (6 bases). The ends were cut back, 5 bases at V and 10 bases at J, with 11 bases in the middle. The CDR3 spans 12 residues. CDR1 is SNHLY and CDR2 is FYNNEI in the germline V gene. CDR3 region: CASSWGGGKLFF. Here the CDR3 DNA reads TGTGCCAGCAGTTGGGGGGGCGGAAAACTGTTTTTT.

The sample holds one count of this clone. The sample contains more than one DNA sequence encoding this CDR3. The V gene is TRBV5-1, the J gene TRBJ2-7; 10 nucleotides align to TRBD1. CDR3 length: 14 residues. Germline-derived CDR1 and CDR2 are SGHRS and YFSETQ. Trimming took 3 bases from V and 4 from J; bases not matched to a gene: 4. In DNA, the CDR3 is TGCGCCAGCAGCTGGGGGACAGGGGATTACGAGCAGTACTTC. It translates to CASSWGTGDYEQYF.

This clone was counted a single time. The chain joins TRBV5-1 to TRBJ1-2; no clear D gene. Trimming took off 0 bases at V and 4 bases at J, with 7 bases between the two ends. Germline values: CDR1 SGHRS, CDR2 YFSETQ. The length of the CDR3 is 13 residues. The CDR3 DNA reads TGCGCCAGCAGCTTGGATTCAACCTATGGCTACACCTTC. The encoded protein is CASSLDSTYGYTF.

About this clone: The sample carries other DNA sequences with the same CDR3. This chain links TRBV5-1 with TRBJ2-5; unclear D gene. Deletions cut 0 bases from V and 1 base from J, with 7 bases between. Germline V gives CDR1 SGHRS, CDR2 YFSETQ. The CDR3 consists of 14 residues. The CDR3: CASSLVAAQETQYF. In DNA form, the CDR3 reads TGCGCCAGCAGCTTGGTGGCGGCCCAAGAGACCCAGTACTTC.

Turning to this clone: The same CDR3 can be traced to other DNA sequences in this sample. The chain joins TRBV28 to TRBJ1-1, with 9 bases matching TRBD1. Per the germline V gene, CDR1 is MDHEN and CDR2 is SYDVKM. V was clipped by 4 bases and J by 2 bases; unmatched bases: 2. The CDR3 covers 14 residues. CDR3: CASSSGQGNTEAFF. The CDR3 DNA sequence: TGTGCCAGCAGTTCGGGACAGGGAAACACTGAAGCTTTCTTT.

This chain uses TRBV6-4 with TRBJ2-1; 7 nucleotides agree with TRBD2. The CDR3 is 16 residues long. Unmatched junction bases numbered 14, after V lost 6 bases and J lost 6 bases. Germline lookup yields CDR1 MRHNA and CDR2 SNTAGT. CDR3: CASSPDGGDAFNEQFF. The CDR3 bases are TGTGCCAGCAGCCCTGATGGGGGGGACGCTTTCAATGAGCAGTTCTTC.

This clone was counted a single time. The rearrangement uses TRBV9 and TRBJ2-5; 11 bases agree with TRBD2. The CDR3 extends over 15 amino acids. Per germline, CDR1 SGDLS and CDR2 YYNGEE. With 0 bases clipped from V and 6 bases from J, the junction kept 4 bases outside the gene matches. CDR3 loop: CASSVGASGRQTQYF. As DNA, the CDR3 is TGTGCCAGCAGCGTAGGGGCTAGCGGGAGGCAGACCCAGTACTTC.

The chain uses TRBV6-5 and TRBJ1-5; D is ambiguous. Germline values: CDR1 MNHEY, CDR2 SVGAGI. The CDR3 is 14 amino acids. The V end was cut by 6 bases, the J end by 3 bases, with 12 bases between. The CDR3 is CASRGTALNQPQHF. The CDR3 DNA reads as TGTGCCAGCAGGGGCACGGCCCTCAATCAGCCCCAGCATTTT.

This sequence joins TRBV12-1 and TRBJ2-7; TRBD1 is taken as the D call from the table, unchecked against the DNA. TRBV12-1 is reported as a pseudogene. This CDR3 region has 15 residues. CDR3 sequence reads: CASSAGDRGRHEQYF. The CDR3 DNA follows: TGTGCCAGCAGCGCGGGGGACAGGGGGAGGCACGAGCAGTACTTC.

V and J are TRBV11-2 and TRBJ1-2, with 7 bases that match TRBD1. Germline V gives CDR1 SGHAT, CDR2 FQNNGV. Germline trimming cut 4 bases from V and 6 bases from J; bases unmatched to any gene: 11. The CDR3 extends over 15 amino acids. The CDR3: CASSSKTGSVDGYTF. Here the CDR3 DNA reads TGTGCCAGCAGCTCCAAGACAGGGAGTGTGGATGGCTACACCTTC. The whole variable domain, filled in from reference TRBV11-2 and TRBJ1-2, reads EAGVAQSPRYKIIEKRQSVAFWCNPISGHATLYWYQQILGQGPKLLIQFQNNGVVDDSQLPKDRFSAERLKGVDSTLKIQPAKLEDSAVYLCASSSKTGSVDGYTFGSGTRLTVV.

The chain employs TRBV2 and TRBJ1-5; D remains unclear. V lost 4 bases and J 1 base, leaving 8 bases between the germline ends. The length of the CDR3 is 14 residues. Looked up from germline, CDR1 is SNHLY and CDR2 is FYNNEI. The DNA of the CDR3 is TGTGCCAGCAGTGCTTGGGAGAGCAATCAGCCCCAGCATTTT. It yields the protein CASSAWESNQPQHF.

The chain joins TRBV21-1 to TRBJ1-3; the table names TRBD1, a call not compared with the DNA. TRBV21-1 is noted as a pseudogene. CDR3 length: 18 amino acids. The CDR3 bases are TGTGCCAGCAGCAAAGAGTCGGGACAGGTGAGAACTGGAAACACCATATATTTT. It encodes CASSKESGQVRTGNTIYF.

V gene TRBV14 combines with J gene TRBJ2-3, with D perhaps matching TRBD2 (5 bases). Trimming stripped 0 bases from V and 6 bases from J, with 13 bases between. The CDR3 totals 15 residues. Germline lookup yields CDR1 SGHDN and CDR2 FVKESK. The CDR3 nucleotides read TGTGCCAGCAGCCAAGAGCTAGCCGGCTGGGATACGCAGTATTTT. This sequence encodes CASSQELAGWDTQYF.

The rearrangement joins TRBV28 to TRBJ1-5, with 9 bases that match TRBD1. Trimming cost V 3 bases and J 3 bases; bases outside gene matches: 9. This CDR3 spans 17 amino acids. Germline CDR1 MDHEN, CDR2 SYDVKM. For the CDR3, the DNA is TGTGCCAGCAGTTTCCCCCCGGGGACAGGGAACAATCAGCCCCAGCATTTT. It is translated as CASSFPPGTGNNQPQHF.

This clone was counted once. The rearrangement links TRBV9 to TRBJ2-1; D may be TRBD1 (6 bases). Germline V CDR1 and CDR2: SGDLS, YYNGEE. The CDR3 consists of 14 residues. Trimming took 2 bases from V and 2 from J, leaving 8 bases between them. CDR3 in amino acids: CASSVGTTYNEQFF. CDR3 nucleotide sequence: TGTGCCAGCAGCGTCGGGACAACCTACAATGAGCAGTTCTTC.

CDR3 residues: CASSGGRGTLYEQYF. CDR3 coding DNA: TGTGCCAGCAGTGGGGGGAGGGGGACCCTCTACGAGCAGTACTTC. The chain couples TRBV2 to TRBJ2-7; tentative D call: TRBD2 (7 bases). V lost 4 bases and J lost 3, with 16 bases in between. The CDR3 consists of 15 residues. Germline CDR1 SNHLY, CDR2 FYNNEI.

V usage is TRBV7-3 and J usage is TRBJ2-2, with 10 bases fitting TRBD2. This CDR3 is built from 16 residues. After removal of 5 bases from V and 4 bases from J, the junction contained 7 bases not matched to a gene. Looked up from germline, CDR1 is SGHTA and CDR2 is FQGTGA. CDR3: CASSALGLATTGELFF. Here the CDR3 DNA reads TGTGCCAGCAGCGCCCTGGGACTAGCGACCACCGGGGAGCTGTTTTTT. Full variable domain (remainder filled in from reference TRBV7-3 and TRBJ2-2): GAGVSQTPSNKVTEKGKYVELRCDPISGHTALYWYRQSLGQGPEFLIYFQGTGAADDSGLPNDRFFAVRPEGSVSTLKIQRTERGDSAVYLCASSALGLATTGELFFGEGSRLTVL.

The J gene is TRBJ1-1, the V gene TRBV5-4; tentatively, D is TRBD1 (6 bases). This CDR3 has 14 amino acids. Per germline, CDR1 SGHNT and CDR2 YYREEE (reference sequence). The V end lost 3 bases, the J end lost 11 bases, and 20 bases lay between the germline ends. CDR3 in DNA: TGTGCCAGCAGCTCTGGGGGGCTCCCGCCCTGGGCTTTCTTT. Protein sequence: CASSSGGLPPWAFF.

This chain connects TRBV27 to TRBJ1-3, with 10 bases lining up with TRBD1. In germline, CDR1 is MNHEY, CDR2 SMNVEV (reference sequence). The CDR3 has 15 residues. V shed 5 bases, J shed 3 bases, and the junction held 4 bases outside the gene matches. The CDR3 region has the DNA TGTGCCAGCAGTATGACAGGGGGCCTTGGAAACACCATATATTTT. The encoded protein is CASSMTGGLGNTIYF.

The gene calls are TRBV5-4 and TRBJ2-5; 11 bases are shared with TRBD2. Per the germline V gene, CDR1 is SGHNT and CDR2 is YYREEE (reference sequence). This CDR3 region has 15 residues. The trim removed 0 bases at V and 5 bases at J, leaving 3 bases unmatched. CDR3 sequence reads: CASSLATSGMETQYF. The DNA for the CDR3 is TGTGCCAGCAGCTTGGCGACTAGCGGGATGGAGACCCAGTACTTC.

This clone appeared a single time. The CDR3 DNA is TGTGCCAGCAGGGCGAGCTCCTACAATGAGCAGTTCTTC. Translation: CASRASSYNEQFF. V usage is TRBV2 and J usage is TRBJ2-1; unclear D gene. The V gene's germline CDR1 is SNHLY and CDR2 FYNNEI. V lost 6 bases and J lost 0, with 6 bases in between. This CDR3 is built from 13 residues.

V usage is TRBV7-3 and J usage is TRBJ2-2; D not certain. Looked up from germline, CDR1 is SGHTA and CDR2 is FQGTGA. CDR3 length equals 14 residues. Trimming took 2 bases from V and 1 from J, leaving 5 bases between them. The CDR3 nucleotides are TGTGCCAGCAGCTTATGGATGAACACCGGGGAGCTGTTTTTT. Translated, it gives CASSLWMNTGELFF.

The V call is TRBV11-2, the J call TRBJ1-1; 7 nucleotides line up with TRBD1. V shed 3 bases and J 5 bases; nucleotides not matched to a gene: 9. The CDR3 contains 15 residues. From germline, CDR1 is SGHAT and CDR2 FQNNGV. In DNA, the CDR3 is TGTGCCAGCAGCTTCTCGACAGGGTTTGTAACTGAAGCTTTCTTT. This translates into CASSFSTGFVTEAFF.

The CDR3 loop reads CASSKDGTSFDEQFF. The DNA of the CDR3 is TGTGCCAGCAGTAAGGATGGGACTAGCTTCGATGAGCAGTTCTTC. The chain combines TRBV2 with TRBJ2-1, with 9 bases identical to TRBD2. This CDR3 region has 15 residues. Germline loops: CDR1 SNHLY, CDR2 FYNNEI. The V and J ends lost 5 bases and 8 bases, in that order; junction bases with no gene match: 10.